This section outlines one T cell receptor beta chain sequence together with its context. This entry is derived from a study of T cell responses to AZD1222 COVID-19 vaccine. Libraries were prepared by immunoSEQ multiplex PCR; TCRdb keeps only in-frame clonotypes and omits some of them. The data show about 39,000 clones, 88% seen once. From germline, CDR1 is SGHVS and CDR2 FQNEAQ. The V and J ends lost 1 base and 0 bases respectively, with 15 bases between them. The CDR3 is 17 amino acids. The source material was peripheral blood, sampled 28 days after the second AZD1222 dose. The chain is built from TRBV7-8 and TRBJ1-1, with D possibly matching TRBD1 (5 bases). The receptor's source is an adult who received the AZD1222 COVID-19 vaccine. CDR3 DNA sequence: TGTGCCAGCAGCTTAGGGGGACTGGGGGTAATGAACACTGAAGCTTTCTTT. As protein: CASSLGGLGVMNTEAFF.